A selection of T cell receptor beta chains follows, all from one sample in a study of cytomegalovirus exposure and HLA in healthy donors. Assay: immunoSEQ multiplex PCR; the TCRdb copy retains only in-frame clones and omits some. Among some 200,000 clones listed, approximately 88% were seen once. Sequencing was performed on PBMCs. These receptors were collected from a woman aged 45-59 years in good health and CMV-seropositive. The CDR3 runs from the conserved cysteine through the conserved F or W. D genes are given only for firm matches. Size tells how often a clone was seen (once, few, many) or the class of an expanded clone, and some rows leave it out.

CDR3 DNA | CDR3 protein | V gene | D gene | clone size | J gene
TGTGCCAGCAGCCAGTCAGGTGCGACCGGGGAGCTGTTTTTT | CASSQSGATGELFF | TRBV14 | - | - | TRBJ2-2
TGTGCCAGCAATAGCGGGGCCGAGACCCAGTACTTC | CASNSGAETQYF | TRBV2 | TRBD2 | - | TRBJ2-5
TGTGCCAGCAGCCCCGGGGCGGGGGGTCGCAATGAGCAGTTCTTC | CASSPGAGGRNEQFF | TRBV9 | TRBD2 | - | TRBJ2-1
TGCGCCAGCAGCAAACTAGCGGGAGGGTACGAGCAGTACTTC | CASSKLAGGYEQYF | TRBV5-1 | TRBD2 | - | TRBJ2-7
TGTGCCAGTAGTATGTCACGGGACAGGAGCTCCTACGAGCAGTACTTC | CASSMSRDRSSYEQYF | TRBV19 | TRBD1 | - | TRBJ2-7
TGTGCCAGCAGCTTAGGGGGGGGGTACCCGTACTTC | CASSLGGGYPYF | TRBV7-8 | TRBD2 | - | TRBJ2-7
TGTGCCAGCAGCCCCGCGGGGGGCTACGAGCAGTACTTC | CASSPAGGYEQYF | TRBV7-2 | TRBD2 | once | TRBJ2-7
TGTGCCAGCAGCCGAGCGGGGGGGCACGAGCAGTACTTC | CASSRAGGHEQYF | TRBV6-5 | TRBD2 | - | TRBJ2-7
TGTGCCAGCAGCTCCCGGACTAGCGGGGGAAGTAATGAGCAGTTCTTC | CASSSRTSGGSNEQFF | TRBV9 | TRBD2 | - | TRBJ2-1
TGTGCCAGCAGTGGGGGGAGGCAGCGGGGCAGAAACAATGAGCAGTTCTTC | CASSGGRQRGRNNEQFF | TRBV6-1 | TRBD2 | once | TRBJ2-1
TGTGCCAGCAGTTACTCAGGACAGGGGTATACGCAGTATTTT | CASSYSGQGYTQYF | TRBV6-5 | TRBD1 | - | TRBJ2-3
TGTGCCAGCAGTTACTCGAGTCAGGGGGATCAGCCCCAGCATTTT | CASSYSSQGDQPQHF | TRBV6-6 | TRBD1 | few | TRBJ1-5
TGTGCCATCAGTGACCTCGAGGGGAGGGGCGGAATCTCCTACAATGAGCAGTTCTTC | CAISDLEGRGGISYNEQFF | TRBV10-3 | TRBD2 | - | TRBJ2-1
TGTGCCATCGCGGCACAGGGGGGGGACTATGGCTACACCTTC | CAIAAQGGDYGYTF | TRBV10-3 | TRBD1 | - | TRBJ1-2
TGTGCCAGCAGCTGGTCAGGGATCACTGAAGCTTTCTTT | CASSWSGITEAFF | TRBV7-2 | - | few | TRBJ1-1
TGTGCCAGCAGCATCCGCGGGGGCTTCGAGGAAAAACTGTTTTTT | CASSIRGGFEEKLFF | TRBV9 | - | - | TRBJ1-4
TGTGCCAGCAGCTTTCGGGGAACAGGGGCCAACGTCCTGACTTTC | CASSFRGTGANVLTF | TRBV5-4 | - | - | TRBJ2-6
TGTGCCAGCAGCTCCTTCATTTCCGGGACTACAGCCGGGGAGCTGTTTTTT | CASSSFISGTTAGELFF | TRBV7-3 | TRBD2 | - | TRBJ2-2
TGTGCCAGCAAACCTGATCTGAGGACAGGGGGGGATTTT | CASKPDLRTGGDF | TRBV2 | TRBD1 | few | TRBJ1-4
TGTGCCAGCAGGCCTAGCGGGGGGAAGGAGGGCACAGATACGCAGTATTTT | CASRPSGGKEGTDTQYF | TRBV6-8 | TRBD2 | - | TRBJ2-3
TGTGCCAGCTCACCGGCGGGACAGGGGGACTATAGCAATCAGCCCCAGCATTTT | CASSPAGQGDYSNQPQHF | TRBV18 | TRBD1 | - | TRBJ1-5
TGTGCCAGCAACTCCTACAGGGAGAATGAGCAGTTCTTC | CASNSYRENEQFF | TRBV7-9 | - | - | TRBJ2-1
TGCGCCAGCAAGGGACAGGGGTTGAATAATTCACCCCTCCACTTT | CASKGQGLNNSPLHF | TRBV5-1 | TRBD1 | - | TRBJ1-6
TGTGCCAGCAGCGTTGGTTCAGGGGGCGGAGAGACCCAGTACTTC | CASSVGSGGGETQYF | TRBV9 | TRBD1 | once | TRBJ2-5
TGTGCCAGCAGCTTGGATGGGACAGCTAATCAGCCCCAGCATTTT | CASSLDGTANQPQHF | TRBV5-6 | TRBD1 | - | TRBJ1-5
TGTGCCAGTAGTCTCCGGTCGATGAACACTGAAGCTTTCTTT | CASSLRSMNTEAFF | TRBV19 | - | - | TRBJ1-1
TGTGCCAGCAGCTTAACGGGACAGGGAACTGAAGCTTTCTTT | CASSLTGQGTEAFF | TRBV7-2 | TRBD1 | - | TRBJ1-1
TGTGCCAGCAGTTACCGGGACAGGGCGGAGCAGTACTTC | CASSYRDRAEQYF | TRBV6-5 | TRBD1 | - | TRBJ2-7
TGTGCCAGCATAATCAAAACCGGGACTAGCGGCACCGGGGAGCTGTTTTTT | CASIIKTGTSGTGELFF | TRBV27 | TRBD2 | few | TRBJ2-2
TGTGCCAGCAGCTTGCAAGCAGGGACAGCCTATGGCTACACCTTC | CASSLQAGTAYGYTF | TRBV5-8 | TRBD1 | - | TRBJ1-2
TGCGCCAGCAGTCCCCTCACGGGACAGGGGTATGGCTACACCTTC | CASSPLTGQGYGYTF | TRBV5-1 | TRBD1 | - | TRBJ1-2
TGTGCCTGGACCCCGGGGGCCTACAATGAGCAGTTCTTC | CAWTPGAYNEQFF | TRBV30 | - | - | TRBJ2-1
TGTGCCAGCAGCTTAGAAAGCGGGGGGGACTACGAGCAGTACTTC | CASSLESGGDYEQYF | TRBV7-2 | TRBD2 | once | TRBJ2-7
TGTGCCAGCAGCCCATCACTAGCGGGGGGGGCCCCAGATACGCAGTATTTT | CASSPSLAGGAPDTQYF | TRBV7-2 | TRBD2 | - | TRBJ2-3